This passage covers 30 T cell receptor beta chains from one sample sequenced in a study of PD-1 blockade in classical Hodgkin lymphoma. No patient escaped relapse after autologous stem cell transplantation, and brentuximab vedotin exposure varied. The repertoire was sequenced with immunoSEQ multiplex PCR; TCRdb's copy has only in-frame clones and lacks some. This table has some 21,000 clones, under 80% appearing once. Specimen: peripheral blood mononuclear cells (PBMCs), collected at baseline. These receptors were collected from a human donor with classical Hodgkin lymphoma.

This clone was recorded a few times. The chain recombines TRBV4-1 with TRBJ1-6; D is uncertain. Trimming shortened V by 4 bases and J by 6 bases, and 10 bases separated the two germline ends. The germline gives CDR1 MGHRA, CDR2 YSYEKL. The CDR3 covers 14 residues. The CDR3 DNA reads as TGCGCCAGCAGCCTCGTCCCCTTTAATTCACCCCTCCACTTT. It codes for CASSLVPFNSPLHF.

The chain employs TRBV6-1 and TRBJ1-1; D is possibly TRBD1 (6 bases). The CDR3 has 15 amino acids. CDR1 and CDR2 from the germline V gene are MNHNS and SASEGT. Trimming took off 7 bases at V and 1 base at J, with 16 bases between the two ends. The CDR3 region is CASNDAGARNTEAFF. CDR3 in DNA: TGTGCCAGCAATGACGCGGGGGCAAGGAACACTGAAGCTTTCTTT.

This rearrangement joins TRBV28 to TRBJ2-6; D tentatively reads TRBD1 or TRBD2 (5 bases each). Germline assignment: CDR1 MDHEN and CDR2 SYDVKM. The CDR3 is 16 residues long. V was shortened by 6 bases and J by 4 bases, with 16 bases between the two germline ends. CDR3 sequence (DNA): TGTGCCAGCAGCCCCTGGGGGATGGGCGGGGCCAACGTCCTGACTTTC. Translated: CASSPWGMGGANVLTF.

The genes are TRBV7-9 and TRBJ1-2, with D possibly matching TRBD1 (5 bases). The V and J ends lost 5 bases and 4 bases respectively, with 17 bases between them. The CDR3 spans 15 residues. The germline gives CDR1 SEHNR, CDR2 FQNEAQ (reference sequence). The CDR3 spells CASSQETGSFYGYTF. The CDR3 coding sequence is TGTGCCAGCAGCCAGGAAACAGGTTCCTTCTATGGCTACACCTTC.

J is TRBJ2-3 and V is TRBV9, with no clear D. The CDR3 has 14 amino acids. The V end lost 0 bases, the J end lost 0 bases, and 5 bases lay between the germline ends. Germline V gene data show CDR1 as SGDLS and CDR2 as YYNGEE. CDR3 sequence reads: CASSVVGSTDTQYF. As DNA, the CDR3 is TGTGCCAGCAGCGTAGTGGGAAGCACAGATACGCAGTATTTT.

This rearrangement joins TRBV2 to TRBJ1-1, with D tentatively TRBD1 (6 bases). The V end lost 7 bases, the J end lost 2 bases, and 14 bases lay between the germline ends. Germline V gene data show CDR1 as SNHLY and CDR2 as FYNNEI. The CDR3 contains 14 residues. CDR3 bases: TGTGCCAGCATATATTGGGGGCCAAACACTGAAGCTTTCTTT. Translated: CASIYWGPNTEAFF.

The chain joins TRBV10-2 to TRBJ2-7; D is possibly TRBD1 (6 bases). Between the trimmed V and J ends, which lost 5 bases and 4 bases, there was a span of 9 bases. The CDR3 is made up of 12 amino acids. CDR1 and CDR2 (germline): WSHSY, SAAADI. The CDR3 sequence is CASSWGTYEQYF. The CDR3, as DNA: TGCGCCAGCAGTTGGGGGACATACGAGCAGTACTTC.

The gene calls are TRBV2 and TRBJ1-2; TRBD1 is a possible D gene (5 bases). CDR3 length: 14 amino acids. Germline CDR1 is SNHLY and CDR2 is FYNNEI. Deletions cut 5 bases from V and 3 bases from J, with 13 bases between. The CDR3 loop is CASSPWGGDYGYTF. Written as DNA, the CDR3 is TGTGCCAGCAGTCCTTGGGGGGGGGACTATGGCTACACCTTC.

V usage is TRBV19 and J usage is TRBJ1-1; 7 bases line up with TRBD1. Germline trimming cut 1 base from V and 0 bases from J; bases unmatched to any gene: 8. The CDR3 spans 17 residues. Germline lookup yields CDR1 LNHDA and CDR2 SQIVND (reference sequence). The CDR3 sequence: CASSIGGQELMNTEAFF. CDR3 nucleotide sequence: TGTGCCAGTAGTATAGGAGGACAGGAACTTATGAACACTGAAGCTTTCTTT. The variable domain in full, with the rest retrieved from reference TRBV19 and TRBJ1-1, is DGGITQSPKYLFRKEGQNVTLSCEQNLNHDAMYWYRQDPGQGLRLIYYSQIVNDFQKGDIAEGYSVSREKKESFPLTVTSAQKNPTAFYLCASSIGGQELMNTEAFFGQGTRLTVV.

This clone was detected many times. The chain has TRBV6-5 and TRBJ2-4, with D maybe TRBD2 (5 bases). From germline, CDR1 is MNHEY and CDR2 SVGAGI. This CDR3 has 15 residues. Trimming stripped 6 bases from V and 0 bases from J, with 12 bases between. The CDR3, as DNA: TGTGCCAGCAGCCTCCTCGGAGGAGCCAAAAACATTCAGTACTTC. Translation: CASSLLGGAKNIQYF.

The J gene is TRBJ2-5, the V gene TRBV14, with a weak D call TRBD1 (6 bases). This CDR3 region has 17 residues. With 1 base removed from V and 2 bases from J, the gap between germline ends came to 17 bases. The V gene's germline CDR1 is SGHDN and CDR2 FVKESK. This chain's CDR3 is CASSQASQGYGQETQYF. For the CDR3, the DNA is TGTGCCAGCAGCCAAGCGTCACAGGGTTATGGACAAGAGACCCAGTACTTC. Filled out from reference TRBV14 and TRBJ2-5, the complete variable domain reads EAGVTQFPSHSVIEKGQTVTLRCDPISGHDNLYWYRRVMGKEIKFLLHFVKESKQDESGMPNNRFLAERTGGTYSTLKVQPAELEDSGVYFCASSQASQGYGQETQYFGPGTRLLVL.

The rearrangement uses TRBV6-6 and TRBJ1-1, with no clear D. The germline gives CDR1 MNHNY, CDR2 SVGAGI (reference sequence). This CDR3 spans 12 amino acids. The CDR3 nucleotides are TGTGCTTCCTCGTGGGCGAACACTGAAGCTTTCTTT. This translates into CASSWANTEAFF.

Here the CDR3 DNA reads TGTGCCAGTAGCGTAAGAGGAGTGAACACTGAAGCTTTCTTT. This gives the protein CASSVRGVNTEAFF. The rearrangement uses TRBV19 and TRBJ1-1; no clear D gene. CDR1 and CDR2 from the germline V gene are LNHDA and SQIVND (reference sequence). The CDR3 is made up of 14 amino acids. Trimming took off 6 bases at V and 0 bases at J, with 11 bases between the two ends.

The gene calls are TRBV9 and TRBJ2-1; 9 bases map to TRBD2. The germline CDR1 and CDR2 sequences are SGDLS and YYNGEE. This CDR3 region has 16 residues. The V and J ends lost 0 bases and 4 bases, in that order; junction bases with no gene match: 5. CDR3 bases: TGTGCCAGCAGCGTAGATGTGCGGGGGGGTTACAATGAGCAGTTCTTC. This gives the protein CASSVDVRGGYNEQFF. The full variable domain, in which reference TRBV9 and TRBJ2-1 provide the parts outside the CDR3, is DSGVTQTPKHLITATGQRVTLRCSPRSGDLSVYWYQQSLDQGLQFLIQYYNGEERAKGNILERFSAQQFPDLHSELNLSSLELGDSALYFCASSVDVRGGYNEQFFGPGTRLTVL.

CDR3 in amino acids: CASKVDRDLYGYTF. The CDR3 DNA reads TGTGCCAGTAAGGTGGACAGGGACCTCTATGGCTACACCTTC. The chain links TRBV6-5 to TRBJ1-2, with TRBD1 matching over 8 bases. CDR3 size: 14 residues. V was clipped by 9 bases and J by 4 bases; unmatched bases: 10. Germline V gene data show CDR1 as MNHEY and CDR2 as SVGAGI.

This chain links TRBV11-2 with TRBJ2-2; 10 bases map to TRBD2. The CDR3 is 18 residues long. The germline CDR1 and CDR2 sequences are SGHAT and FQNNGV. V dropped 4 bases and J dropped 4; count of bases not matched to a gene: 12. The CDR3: CASSSKWGRTSGTGELFF. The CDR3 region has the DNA TGTGCCAGCAGCTCGAAGTGGGGAAGGACTAGCGGCACCGGGGAGCTGTTTTTT. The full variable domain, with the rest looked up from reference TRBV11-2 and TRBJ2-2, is EAGVAQSPRYKIIEKRQSVAFWCNPISGHATLYWYQQILGQGPKLLIQFQNNGVVDDSQLPKDRFSAERLKGVDSTLKIQPAKLEDSAVYLCASSSKWGRTSGTGELFFGEGSRLTVL.

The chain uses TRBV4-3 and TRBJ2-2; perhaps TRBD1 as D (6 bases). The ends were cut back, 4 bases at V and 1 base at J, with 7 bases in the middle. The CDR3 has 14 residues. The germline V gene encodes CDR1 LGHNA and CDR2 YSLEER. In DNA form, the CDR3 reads TGCGCCAGCAGCCTGGGACAGAACACCGGGGAGCTGTTTTTT. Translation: CASSLGQNTGELFF.

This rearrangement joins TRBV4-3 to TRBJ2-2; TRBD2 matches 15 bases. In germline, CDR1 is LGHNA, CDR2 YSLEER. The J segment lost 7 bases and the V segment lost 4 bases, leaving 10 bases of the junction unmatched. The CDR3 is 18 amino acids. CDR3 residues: CASSPRGTSGGRGGELFF. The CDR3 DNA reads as TGCGCCAGCAGCCCTCGTGGGACTAGCGGGGGGCGGGGCGGGGAGCTGTTTTTT.

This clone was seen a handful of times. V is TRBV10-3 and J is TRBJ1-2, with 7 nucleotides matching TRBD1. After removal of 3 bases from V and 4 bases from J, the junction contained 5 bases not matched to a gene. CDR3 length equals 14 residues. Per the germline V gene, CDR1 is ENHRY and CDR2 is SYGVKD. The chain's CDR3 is CAISDLGGGYGYTF. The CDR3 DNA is TGTGCCATCAGTGATTTAGGGGGCGGCTATGGCTACACCTTC.

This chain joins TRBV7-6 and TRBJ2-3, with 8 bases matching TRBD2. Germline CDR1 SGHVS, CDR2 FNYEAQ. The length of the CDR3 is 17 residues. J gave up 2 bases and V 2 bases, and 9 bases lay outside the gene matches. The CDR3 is CASSLSRGGGSTDTQYF. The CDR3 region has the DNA TGTGCCAGCAGCTTAAGTCGGGGCGGGGGGTCCACAGATACGCAGTATTTT. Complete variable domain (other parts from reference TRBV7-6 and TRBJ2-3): GAGVSQSPRYKVTKRGQDVALRCDPISGHVSLYWYRQALGQGPEFLTYFNYEAQQDKSGLPNDRFSAERPEGSISTLTIQRTEQRDSAMYRCASSLSRGGGSTDTQYFGPGTRLTVL.

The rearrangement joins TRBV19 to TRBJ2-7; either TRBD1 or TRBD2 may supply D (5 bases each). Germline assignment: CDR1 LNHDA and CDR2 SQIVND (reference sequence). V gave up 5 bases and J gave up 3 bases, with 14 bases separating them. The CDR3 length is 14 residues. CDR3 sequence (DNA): TGTGCCAGTAGTGTAACAGGACTTGACTACGAGCAGTACTTC. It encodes CASSVTGLDYEQYF.

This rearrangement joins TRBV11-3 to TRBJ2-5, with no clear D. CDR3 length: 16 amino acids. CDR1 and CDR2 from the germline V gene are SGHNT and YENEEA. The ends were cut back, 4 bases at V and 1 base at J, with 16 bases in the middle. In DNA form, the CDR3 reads TGTGCCAGCAGCTCGAGACACTCCCCGGCCCAAGAGACCCAGTACTTC. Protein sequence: CASSSRHSPAQETQYF.

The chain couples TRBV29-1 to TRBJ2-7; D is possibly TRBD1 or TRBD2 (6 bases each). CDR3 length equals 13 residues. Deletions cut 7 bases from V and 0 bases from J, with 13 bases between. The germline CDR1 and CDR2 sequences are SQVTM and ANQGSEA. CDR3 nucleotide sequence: TGCAGCGCCGGTGGGGGGCGCTCCTACGAGCAGTACTTC. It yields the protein CSAGGGRSYEQYF.

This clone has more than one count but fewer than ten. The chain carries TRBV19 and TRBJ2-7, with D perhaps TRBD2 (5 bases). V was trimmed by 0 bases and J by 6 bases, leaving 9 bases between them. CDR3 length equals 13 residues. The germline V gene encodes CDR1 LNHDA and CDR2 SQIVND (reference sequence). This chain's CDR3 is CASSIDPGVEQYF. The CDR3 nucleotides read TGTGCCAGTAGTATAGATCCCGGGGTCGAGCAGTACTTC.

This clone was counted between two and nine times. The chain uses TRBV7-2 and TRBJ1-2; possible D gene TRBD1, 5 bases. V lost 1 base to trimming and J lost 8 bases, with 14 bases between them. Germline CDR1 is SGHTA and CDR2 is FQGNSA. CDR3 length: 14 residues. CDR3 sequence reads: CASSLEGQGGGYTF. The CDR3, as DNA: TGTGCCAGCAGCTTAGAAGGTCAGGGCGGCGGCTACACCTTC. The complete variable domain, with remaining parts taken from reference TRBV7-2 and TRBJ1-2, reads GAGVSQSPSNKVTEKGKDVELRCDPISGHTALYWYRQSLGQGLEFLIYFQGNSAPDKSGLPSDRFSAERTGGSVSTLTIQRTQQEDSAVYLCASSLEGQGGGYTFGSGTRLTVV.

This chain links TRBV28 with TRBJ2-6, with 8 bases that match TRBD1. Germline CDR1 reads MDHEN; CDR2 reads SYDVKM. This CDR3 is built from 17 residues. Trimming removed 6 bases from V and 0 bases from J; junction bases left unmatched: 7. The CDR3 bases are TGTGCCAGCAGCCCGACAGGGGAAATCTCTGGGGCCAACGTCCTGACTTTC. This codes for CASSPTGEISGANVLTF. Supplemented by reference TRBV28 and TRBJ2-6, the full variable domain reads DVKVTQSSRYLVKRTGEKVFLECVQDMDHENMFWYRQDPGLGLRLIYFSYDVKMKEKGDIPEGYSVSREKKERFSLILESASTNQTSMYLCASSPTGEISGANVLTFGAGSRLTVL.

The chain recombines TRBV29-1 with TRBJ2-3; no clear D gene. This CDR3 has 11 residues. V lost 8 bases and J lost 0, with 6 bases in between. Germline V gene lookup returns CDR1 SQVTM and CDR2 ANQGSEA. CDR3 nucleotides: TGCAGCACCCGTAGCACAGATACGCAGTATTTT. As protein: CSTRSTDTQYF.

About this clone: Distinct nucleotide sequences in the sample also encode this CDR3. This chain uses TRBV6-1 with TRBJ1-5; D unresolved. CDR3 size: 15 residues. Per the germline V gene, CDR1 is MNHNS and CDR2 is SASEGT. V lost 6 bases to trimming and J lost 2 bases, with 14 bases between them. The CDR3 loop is CASRLEGGGNQPQHF. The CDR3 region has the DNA TGTGCCAGCAGATTAGAGGGCGGGGGCAATCAGCCCCAGCATTTT.

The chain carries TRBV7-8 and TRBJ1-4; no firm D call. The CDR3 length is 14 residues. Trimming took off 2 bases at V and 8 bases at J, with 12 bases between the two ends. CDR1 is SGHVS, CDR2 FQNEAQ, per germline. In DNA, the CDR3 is TGTGCCAGCAGCTTAAGCCCGCAGAGAGAAAAACTGTTTTTT. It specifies CASSLSPQREKLFF.

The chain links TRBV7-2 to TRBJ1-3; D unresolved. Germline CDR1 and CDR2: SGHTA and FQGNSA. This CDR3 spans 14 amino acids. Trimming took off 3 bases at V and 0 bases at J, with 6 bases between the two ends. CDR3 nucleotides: TGTGCCAGCAGCTTGCTACTCTCTGGAAACACCATATATTTT. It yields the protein CASSLLLSGNTIYF.